This is a list of T cell receptor beta chains from one sample in a study of a mutant IDH1 vaccine in newly diagnosed glioma. These receptors' antigens are unknown. Method: immunoSEQ multiplex PCR; TCRdb's copy keeps in-frame clones and lacks some. The table records tens of thousands of clones, roughly 89% of them present only once. The sample consisted of PBMCs, taken from a glioma patient whose treatment included an IDH1 peptide vaccine. The receptors here all came from a woman in her forties with glioma. Each CDR3 is given with its conserved first and last residue. Fields, in order: V gene, J gene, D gene, CDR3 DNA, CDR3 protein. D genes are given only for firm matches.

>TRBV6-6|TRBJ2-7|NA
TGTGCCAGCAGCCCACCCCGGGAAAAGAACGAGCAGTACTTC
CASSPPREKNEQYF
>TRBV4-1|TRBJ2-1|NA
TGCGCCAGCAGCCACCTCGCTGACAAATACCTATTCTTC
CASSHLADKYLFF
>TRBV6-1|TRBJ1-5|TRBD1
TGTGCCAGCAGTCTCCAAGCAGGGGGGAATCAGCCCCAGCATTTT
CASSLQAGGNQPQHF
>TRBV29-1|TRBJ2-5|NA
TGCAGCGTTTGCTTTTGGGCAGGGTGGAACGCAGAGACCCAGTACTTC
CSVCFWAGWNAETQYF
>TRBV29-1|TRBJ1-1|NA
TGCAGCGTGAAAAGGCTCCTAACCCCTGAAGCTTTCTTT
CSVKRLLTPEAFF
>TRBV5-1|TRBJ1-2|TRBD1
TGCGCCAGCAGCTGGTCGACAGGGGGAAGCTATGGCTACACCTTC
CASSWSTGGSYGYTF
>TRBV19|TRBJ1-1|NA
TGTGCCAGTGCCGGCCGGCTAAACACTGAAGCTTTCTTT
CASAGRLNTEAFF
>TRBV7-2|TRBJ1-2|NA
TGTGCCAGCAGCTTCGTAATTGCAGGGAACGACGGCTACACCTTC
CASSFVIAGNDGYTF
>TRBV30|TRBJ1-2|NA
TGTGCCTGGAGGGCTGCTTATGGCTACACCTTC
CAWRAAYGYTF
>TRBV4-3|TRBJ2-7|NA
TGCGCCAGCAGCCAAGCCCGGGGGACTTACGAGCAGTACTTC
CASSQARGTYEQYF
>TRBV30|TRBJ2-1|TRBD2
TGTGCCTGGAGTATCACTAGCGGGAACCCCTACAATGAGCAGTTCTTC
CAWSITSGNPYNEQFF
>TRBV30|TRBJ2-2|NA
TGTGCCTGGAGTGCGTGGTTCCAAGCCGGGGAGCTGTTTTTT
CAWSAWFQAGELFF